These 10 T cell receptor beta chains came from one sample sequenced in a study of T cell clones after liver transplantation (dated by TCRdb to 2018 to 2020). Reading the label with the study, this specimen's time point is: pre-transplant. Library creation used the immunoSEQ multiplex PCR assay. As stored in TCRdb, this immuneACCESS dataset retains in-frame rearrangements with V and J assigned. A fraction of the clones does not appear; measured against another copy, unresolved V genes explain less than half of the discrepancy, and the remainder lacks a known reason. Recorded for this sample are about 9,900 clones; about 79% of them occurred a single time. The ten largest account for about 17% of the sample. Source: CD8+ T cells from blood, taken before liver transplant. The receptors were sampled from a human donor who received a liver transplant.

This clone was seen more than once but under ten times. The chain is built from TRBV15 and TRBJ1-2; 7 bases are shared with TRBD1. Germline assignment: CDR1 LNHNV and CDR2 YYDKDF (reference sequence). The trim removed 3 bases at V and 8 bases at J, leaving 12 bases unmatched. The CDR3 has 15 amino acids. CDR3 loop: CATSSGGGDSSGYTF. CDR3 DNA: TGTGCCACCAGCAGCGGGGGCGGGGACAGTTCGGGCTACACCTTC.

The rearrangement links TRBV19 to TRBJ2-1, with 13 bases that match TRBD2. The V segment lost 8 bases and the J segment 4 bases; nucleotides outside the gene matches: 2. The CDR3 is made up of 14 amino acids. CDR1 and CDR2 from the germline V gene are LNHDA and SQIVND (reference sequence). The CDR3 DNA reads as TGTGCCAGTGCACTAGCGGGAGGGTACAATGAGCAGTTCTTC. It codes for CASALAGGYNEQFF.

This rearrangement joins TRBV4-2 to TRBJ2-2, with TRBD1 identical over 10 bases. This CDR3 has 15 amino acids. The junction had 4 bases not matched to a gene; V was cut back by 6 bases and J by 3 bases. Germline CDR1 and CDR2: LGHNA and YNFKEQ. CDR3 protein: CASRTGTGDTGELFF. The CDR3 DNA is TGTGCCAGCAGAACCGGGACAGGGGACACCGGGGAGCTGTTTTTT.

This clone has only one observation. The J gene is TRBJ1-1, the V gene TRBV28; D is unclear. This CDR3 region has 15 residues. CDR1 and CDR2 from the germline V gene are MDHEN and SYDVKM. With 4 bases removed from V and 1 base from J, the gap between germline ends came to 13 bases. The CDR3 region is CASSSNEGGNTEAFF. Here the CDR3 DNA reads TGTGCCAGCAGTTCTAACGAGGGTGGGAACACTGAAGCTTTCTTT.

This clone appeared once. The chain uses TRBV27 and TRBJ2-5; D remains unclear. Germline V gene data show CDR1 as MNHEY and CDR2 as SMNVEV (reference sequence). V was cut by 2 bases and J by 6 bases, with 16 bases left in between. CDR3 size: 15 residues. The CDR3 bases are TGTGCCAGCAGTTTAATGGCGGACCGGCTGCAGACCCAGTACTTC. It yields the protein CASSLMADRLQTQYF.

The V call is TRBV15, the J call TRBJ2-3; 11 positions agree with TRBD2. The germline V gene has CDR1 LNHNV and CDR2 YYDKDF (reference sequence). CDR3 length: 19 residues. The V gene end was trimmed by 4 bases and the J gene end by 4 bases; junction bases not matched to a gene: 16. CDR3 coding DNA: TGTGCCACCAGCACCACACGCGGGTGGGGGACTAGCGGAGCAGATACGCAGTATTTT. It yields the protein CATSTTRGWGTSGADTQYF.

The chain couples TRBV5-1 to TRBJ2-7; 11 nucleotides align to TRBD1. Germline-derived CDR1 and CDR2 are SGHRS and YFSETQ. CDR3 length equals 15 residues. V gave up 4 bases and J gave up 3 bases; unmatched junction bases: 6. CDR3 DNA: TGCGCCAGCAGCCCGGGACAGGGGGTGGTCTACGAGCAGTACTTC. It yields the protein CASSPGQGVVYEQYF.

This chain uses TRBV15 with TRBJ1-2; 9 bases fit TRBD1. The junction had 5 bases not matched to a gene; V was cut back by 3 bases and J by 3 bases. The CDR3 is 15 residues long. Germline assignment: CDR1 LNHNV and CDR2 YYDKDF (reference sequence). The CDR3 loop is CATSSTGTGYYGYTF. CDR3 nucleotides: TGTGCCACCAGCAGTACCGGGACAGGGTACTATGGCTACACCTTC.

This clone is a singleton in its sample. The chain uses TRBV27 and TRBJ2-5; D gene uncertain. The end of the DNA is better explained by TRBJ2-7, so the J call may be wrong. CDR1 is MNHEY and CDR2 is SMNVEV in the germline V gene (reference sequence). There are 13 residues in the CDR3. CDR3: CASSLTAPYEQYF. The CDR3 region has the DNA TGTGCCAGCAGTTTAACAGCGCCCTACGAGCAGTACTTC.

V usage is TRBV4-2 and J usage is TRBJ2-3; D may be TRBD1 (5 bases). V lost 1 base to trimming and J lost 4 bases, with 12 bases between them. Germline V lookup: CDR1 LGHNA, CDR2 YNFKEQ. The CDR3 extends over 15 amino acids. This chain's CDR3 is CASSQAPDRPDTQYF. CDR3 nucleotides: TGTGCCAGCAGCCAAGCCCCAGACAGACCAGATACGCAGTATTTT.